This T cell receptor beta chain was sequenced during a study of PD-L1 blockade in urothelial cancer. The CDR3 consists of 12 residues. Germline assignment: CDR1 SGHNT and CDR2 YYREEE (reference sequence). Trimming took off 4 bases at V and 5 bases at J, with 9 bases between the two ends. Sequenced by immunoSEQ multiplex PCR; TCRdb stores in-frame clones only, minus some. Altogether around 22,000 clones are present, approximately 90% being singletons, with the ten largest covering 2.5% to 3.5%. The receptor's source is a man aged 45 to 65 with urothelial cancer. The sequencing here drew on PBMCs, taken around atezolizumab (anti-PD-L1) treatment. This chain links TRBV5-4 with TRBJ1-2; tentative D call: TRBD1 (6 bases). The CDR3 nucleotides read TGTGCCAGCAGCGGGGACAATTATGGCTACACCTTC. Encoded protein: CASSGDNYGYTF.